These T cell receptor beta chains were read from a single sample in a study of post-analysis software for immune sequencing data. TCRdb reprocessed the PCR reads with MiXCR, giving one entry per CDR3 protein. The sample shows hundreds of thousands of distinct CDR3 sequences, approximately 45% of them seen only once. Sequencing was carried out using blood. Receptor source: a girl aged 5-17 years with multiple sclerosis. Both conserved end residues are part of each CDR3. A D gene is named only where the DNA matches it firmly. Size tells how often a clone was seen (once, few, many) or the class of an expanded clone, and some rows leave it out.

>TRBD1|TRBV28|TRBJ1-4|-
CASSSPWTGTNEKLFF
TGTGCCAGCAGTTCCCCCTGGACAGGGACTAATGAAAAACTGTTTTTT
>-|TRBV11-2|TRBJ2-7|-
CASRGFNEQYF
TGTGCCAGCAGGGGATTCAACGAGCAGTACTTC
>-|TRBV7-3|TRBJ2-7|-
CASSSGTPGDEQYF
TGTGCCAGCAGCTCGGGGACGCCGGGGGACGAGCAGTACTTC
>TRBD2|TRBV6-5|TRBJ2-3|-
CASSYSPSGRSTDTQYF
TGTGCCAGCAGTTACTCCCCTAGCGGGAGGAGCACAGATACGCAGTATTTT
>TRBD1|TRBV24-1|TRBJ1-2|few
CATSARTGGANYGYTF
TGTGCCACCAGCGCCCGTACAGGGGGCGCGAACTATGGCTACACCTTC
>-|TRBV28|TRBJ2-7|few
CASSARDGYEQYF
TGTGCCAGCAGTGCAAGGGACGGCTACGAGCAGTACTTC
>TRBD2|TRBV9|TRBJ2-3|-
CASSLSGARGTQYF
TGTGCCAGCAGCCTAAGCGGGGCTCGGGGTACGCAGTATTTT
>-|TRBV20-1|TRBJ1-2|once
CSALDRHYGYTF
TGCAGTGCTCTTGATCGACACTATGGCTACACCTTC
>TRBD1|TRBV4-1|TRBJ1-2|few
CASSQAGDRGQGYTF
TGCGCCAGCAGTCAAGCGGGGGACAGGGGCCAAGGCTACACCTTC
>-|TRBV7-2|TRBJ2-1|few
CASSWASVTYNEQFF
TGTGCCAGCAGCTGGGCTAGCGTGACGTACAATGAGCAGTTCTTC
>TRBD1|TRBV29-1|TRBJ1-1|-
CSVSDRMNTEAFF
TGCAGCGTCTCGGACAGGATGAACACTGAAGCTTTCTTT
>-|TRBV7-2|TRBJ2-7|-
CASSVTKAFQAYEQYF
TGTGCCAGCTCAGTGACAAAGGCCTTCCAGGCCTACGAGCAGTACTTC
>-|TRBV4-2|TRBJ2-7|-
CASSHPSPGALFTYEQYF
TGTGCCAGCAGCCACCCTTCCCCGGGAGCCCTTTTTACCTACGAGCAGTACTTC
>TRBD1|TRBV6-5|TRBJ1-4|few
CASRRQGTTNEKLFF
TGTGCCAGCAGGCGACAGGGGACAACTAATGAAAAACTGTTTTTT
>TRBD2|TRBV5-1|TRBJ2-5|few
CASRPQSGSQETQYF
TGCGCCAGCAGACCTCAAAGCGGGAGCCAAGAGACCCAGTACTTC
>TRBD1|TRBV5-1|TRBJ2-7|-
CASSPGQANYEQYF
TGCGCCAGCAGCCCTGGACAGGCCAACTACGAGCAGTACTTC
>TRBD2|TRBV7-2|TRBJ2-7|-
CASSFELPGLAGGLYEQYF
TGTGCCAGCAGCTTCGAGCTCCCGGGACTAGCGGGAGGCCTCTACGAGCAGTACTTC
>TRBD1|TRBV6-5|TRBJ2-7|few
CASRTQDRDYEQYF
TGTGCCAGCAGAACCCAGGACAGGGACTACGAGCAGTACTTC
>-|TRBV30|TRBJ1-4|-
CACQQGTNEKLFF
TGTGCCTGCCAACAGGGAACTAATGAAAAACTGTTTTTT
>TRBD1|TRBV3-1|TRBJ2-5|-
CASSQGPTGGGETQYF
TGTGCCAGCAGCCAAGGGCCGACAGGGGGCGGAGAGACCCAGTACTTC
>-|TRBV3-1|TRBJ2-1|-
CASSRRDGSYNEQFF
TGTGCCAGCAGCCGCCGGGACGGATCCTACAATGAGCAGTTCTTC
>-|TRBV6-6|TRBJ1-2|-
CASTPRDNNYGYTF
TGTGCCAGCACCCCAAGGGACAATAACTATGGCTACACCTTC
>TRBD2|TRBV27|TRBJ2-3|-
CASSLSSGSVTDTQYF
TGTGCCAGCAGTTTGAGTAGCGGGAGTGTTACAGATACGCAGTATTTT
>-|TRBV6-6|TRBJ2-1|-
CASSGANEQFF
TGTGCCAGCAGCGGAGCCAATGAGCAGTTCTTC
>TRBD1|TRBV12-3/TRBV12-4|TRBJ1-2|-
CAGTLTGGYGYTF
TGTGCCGGCACCTTAACAGGGGGCTATGGCTACACCTTC
>TRBD1|TRBV7-9|TRBJ1-1|few
CASSMTGYEAFF
TGTGCCAGCAGTATGACAGGGTACGAGGCTTTCTTT
>-|TRBV10-3|TRBJ1-6|few
CAISEREDNSPLHF
TGTGCCATCAGTGAAAGGGAGGATAATTCACCCCTCCACTTT
>-|TRBV7-2|TRBJ1-5|-
CASSSGVGQPQHF
TGTGCCAGCAGCTCCGGGGTTGGTCAGCCCCAGCATTTT
>-|TRBV27|TRBJ1-2|few
CASSGGEPYGYTF
TGTGCCAGCAGTGGGGGAGAACCCTATGGCTACACCTTC
>-|TRBV29-1|TRBJ2-5|-
CSVAGGPGQRRETQYF
TGCAGCGTGGCCGGGGGCCCGGGCCAGCGTCGGGAGACCCAGTACTTC
>-|TRBV20-1|TRBJ2-2|-
CSAQNGGTTGELFF
TGCAGTGCCCAGAATGGCGGGACCACCGGGGAGCTGTTTTTT
>-|TRBV4-1|TRBJ2-2|-
CASSQDTSEMNTGELFF
TGCGCCAGCAGCCAAGATACGTCGGAAATGAACACCGGGGAGCTGTTTTTT
>TRBD1|TRBV5-1|TRBJ2-7|-
CASRREPGGPYEQYF
TGCGCCAGCAGAAGGGAGCCAGGGGGCCCCTACGAGCAGTACTTC
>TRBD2|TRBV3-1|TRBJ2-1|-
CASSQGERGGEQFF
TGTGCCAGCAGCCAAGGCGAGCGGGGGGGAGAGCAGTTCTTC
>TRBD2|TRBV6-1|TRBJ2-4|-
CASSEGLKGNIQYF
TGTGCCAGCAGTGAGGGACTAAAAGGAAACATTCAGTACTTC
>-|TRBV28|TRBJ2-5|few
CASTSVGTQYF
TGTGCCAGCACCTCAGTAGGGACCCAGTACTTC
>TRBD1|TRBV20-1|TRBJ2-7|-
CSAQQGFSYEQYF
TGCAGTGCCCAACAGGGGTTCTCCTACGAGCAGTACTTC
>-|TRBV7-2|TRBJ2-1|-
CASSQDRNTYNEQFF
TGTGCCAGCAGCCAAGACAGAAACACCTACAATGAGCAGTTCTTC
>-|TRBV27|TRBJ2-5|-
CASSNGMGETQYF
TGTGCCAGCAGTAACGGGATGGGAGAGACCCAGTACTTC
>TRBD2|TRBV5-1|TRBJ2-5|few
CASSLATAGLASETQYF
TGCGCCAGCAGCTTGGCTACCGCGGGACTAGCTAGTGAGACCCAGTACTTC
>-|TRBV12-3/TRBV12-4|TRBJ1-2|-
CASSLAVGQTSSGYTF
TGTGCCAGCAGTTTAGCGGTGGGACAAACATCATCTGGCTACACCTTC
>TRBD1|TRBV9|TRBJ2-3|few
CASSATDRETDTQYF
TGTGCCAGCAGCGCAACCGACAGGGAGACAGATACGCAGTATTTT
>TRBD2|TRBV28|TRBJ2-4|-
CAAIGSGRNIQYF
TGTGCCGCTATTGGTAGCGGGAGAAACATTCAGTACTTC
>-|TRBV2|TRBJ1-2|-
CASSVRGVQGGYTF
TGTGCCAGCAGTGTGAGGGGGGTTCAGGGAGGCTACACCTTC
>TRBD2|TRBV20-1|TRBJ2-7|-
CSNGAGGAYEQYF
TGCAGTAACGGGGCGGGAGGGGCCTACGAGCAGTACTTC
>TRBD1|TRBV13|TRBJ1-2|few
CASSLNTGEEANYGYTF
TGTGCCAGCAGCTTAAATACAGGGGAAGAAGCTAACTATGGCTACACCTTC
>TRBD2|TRBV3-1|TRBJ2-1|-
CASSHFGTSGSVSYNEQFF
TGCGCCAGCAGCCATTTCGGGACTAGCGGGAGTGTGTCCTACAATGAGCAGTTCTTC
>TRBD1|TRBV29-1|TRBJ2-1|-
CNVDRDRGYNEQFF
TGCAACGTTGATCGGGACAGGGGCTACAATGAGCAGTTCTTC
>-|TRBV6-6|TRBJ2-7|-
CASKERGEQYF
TGTGCCAGCAAGGAACGTGGGGAGCAGTACTTC
>-|TRBV18|TRBJ2-5|many
CASSRRDSQETQYF
TGTGCCAGCTCACGCCGGGACTCGCAAGAGACCCAGTACTTC
>TRBD1|TRBV7-3|TRBJ1-2|-
CASSLQTGRDGYTF
TGTGCCAGCAGCTTACAGACAGGGAGAGATGGCTACACCTTC
>TRBD1|TRBV4-1|TRBJ2-1|-
CASSQAPGGNEQVF
TGCGCCAGCAGCCAAGCGCCAGGGGGCAATGAGCAGGTCTTC
>-|TRBV4-1|TRBJ2-5|few
CASSYLGGVGETQYF
TGCGCCAGCAGCTATCTGGGCGGCGTGGGGGAGACCCAGTACTTC
>-|TRBV7-8|TRBJ2-7|-
CASSLYGGVGYEQYF
TGTGCCAGCAGCTTATACGGGGGCGTCGGCTACGAGCAGTACTTC
>-|TRBV4-1|TRBJ1-5|-
CASSLRPDLSNQPQHF
TGCGCCAGCAGCCTCAGGCCTGACTTAAGCAATCAGCCCCAGCATTTT